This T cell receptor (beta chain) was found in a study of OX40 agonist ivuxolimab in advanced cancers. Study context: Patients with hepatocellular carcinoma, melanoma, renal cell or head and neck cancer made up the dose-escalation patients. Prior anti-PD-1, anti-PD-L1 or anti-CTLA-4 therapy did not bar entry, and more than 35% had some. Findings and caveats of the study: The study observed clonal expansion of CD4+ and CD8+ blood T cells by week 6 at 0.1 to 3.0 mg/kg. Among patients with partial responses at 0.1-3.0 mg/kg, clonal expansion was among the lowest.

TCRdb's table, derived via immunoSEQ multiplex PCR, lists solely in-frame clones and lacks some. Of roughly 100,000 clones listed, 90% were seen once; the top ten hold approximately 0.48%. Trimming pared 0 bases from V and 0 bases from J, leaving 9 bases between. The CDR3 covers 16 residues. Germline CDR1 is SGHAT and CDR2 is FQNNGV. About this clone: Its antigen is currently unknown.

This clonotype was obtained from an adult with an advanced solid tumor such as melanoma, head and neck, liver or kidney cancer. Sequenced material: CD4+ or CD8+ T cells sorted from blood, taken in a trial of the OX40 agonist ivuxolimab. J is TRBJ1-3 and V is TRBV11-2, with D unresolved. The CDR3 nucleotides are TGTGCCAGCAGCTTAGATGGCGCCCTCTCTGGAAACACCATATATTTT. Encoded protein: CASSLDGALSGNTIYF. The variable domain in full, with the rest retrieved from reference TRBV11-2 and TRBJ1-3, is EAGVAQSPRYKIIEKRQSVAFWCNPISGHATLYWYQQILGQGPKLLIQFQNNGVVDDSQLPKDRFSAERLKGVDSTLKIQPAKLEDSAVYLCASSLDGALSGNTIYFGEGSWLTVV.